This is a list of T cell receptor beta chains from one sample in a study of cytomegalovirus exposure and HLA in healthy donors. TCRdb's copy holds only in-frame clones and misses some; the assay was immunoSEQ multiplex PCR. The profile shows approximately 280,000 clones, around 86% of them singletons. Specimen: PBMCs. These receptors all stem from a man aged 35 to 55 in good health and CMV-seropositive. CDR3s include the opening cysteine and the closing phenylalanine or tryptophan. The D gene is left open where the match is weak. The size entry is marked missing in some rows and otherwise reads once, few, many or a size class.

abundance,j_gene,d_gene,v_gene,CDR3aa,CDR3nt
-,TRBJ1-1,-,TRBV6-5,CASSYVGVGLNTEAFF,TGTGCCAGCAGTTACGTAGGGGTTGGTTTGAACACTGAAGCTTTCTTT
-,TRBJ2-7,-,TRBV7-6,CASSPAAYEQYF,TGTGCCAGCAGCCCCGCGGCCTACGAGCAGTACTTC
-,TRBJ1-5,TRBD1,TRBV19,CASSGTGRDQPQHF,TGTGCCAGTAGCGGGACAGGTCGCGATCAGCCCCAGCATTTT
-,TRBJ2-5,TRBD1,TRBV7-9,CASSSPGQKETQYF,TGTGCCAGCAGCTCGCCGGGACAGAAAGAGACCCAGTACTTC
-,TRBJ2-1,TRBD1,TRBV5-4,CASSPLVADRVNEQFF,TGTGCCAGCAGCCCTCTAGTAGCAGACAGGGTCAATGAGCAGTTCTTC
-,TRBJ2-3,-,TRBV4-1,CASSQSRNEADTQYF,TGCGCCAGCAGCCAGAGCAGAAATGAGGCAGATACGCAGTATTTT
-,TRBJ1-1,TRBD1,TRBV6-5,CASTRDSSNTEAFF,TGTGCCAGCACTAGGGACAGCTCGAACACTGAAGCTTTCTTT
-,TRBJ2-1,TRBD2,TRBV5-6,CASSLGLAGKQFF,TGTGCCAGCAGCTTGGGGCTAGCGGGGAAGCAGTTCTTC
-,TRBJ1-1,TRBD1,TRBV7-2,CASSFRQGGTEAFF,TGTGCCAGCAGCTTCCGACAGGGTGGCACTGAAGCTTTCTTT
-,TRBJ2-7,-,TRBV2,CASSEGARGSYEQYF,TGTGCCAGCAGTGAGGGGGCACGGGGCTCCTACGAGCAGTACTTC
once,TRBJ1-5,-,TRBV7-9,CSSSLAGGRNQPQHF,TGTTCCAGCAGCTTAGCCGGGGGAAGAAATCAGCCCCAGCATTTT
-,TRBJ2-3,-,TRBV19,CASSIGEGGTQYF,TGTGCCAGTAGTATCGGCGAGGGAGGTACGCAGTATTTT
-,TRBJ1-2,-,TRBV6-1,CASSESFDYGYTF,TGTGCCAGCAGTGAGTCGTTCGACTATGGCTACACCTTC
few,TRBJ1-5,-,TRBV2,CASTGQYSNQPQHF,TGTGCCAGCACCGGACAGTATAGCAATCAGCCCCAGCATTTT
-,TRBJ1-1,-,TRBV5-1,CASGAEVVGTEAFF,TGCGCCAGTGGGGCCGAGGTAGTCGGCACTGAAGCTTTCTTT
-,TRBJ2-3,-,TRBV27,CASSFIRGARTDTQYF,TGTGCCAGCAGCTTTATCCGGGGGGCCCGCACAGATACGCAGTATTTT
-,TRBJ1-1,TRBD1,TRBV18,CASSPRRDRWNTEAFF,TGTGCCAGCTCACCACGTCGGGACAGGTGGAACACTGAAGCTTTCTTT
-,TRBJ1-5,TRBD1,TRBV5-1,CASREIRDSQSYSNQPQHF,TGCGCCAGCAGAGAAATCCGGGACAGCCAGTCTTATAGCAATCAGCCCCAGCATTTT
-,TRBJ2-3,-,TRBV27,CASSFSGHTTDTQYF,TGTGCCAGCAGTTTTTCGGGACATACCACAGATACGCAGTATTTT
-,TRBJ1-1,-,TRBV18,CASSPFGPNTEAFF,TGTGCCAGCTCACCGTTTGGCCCCAACACTGAAGCTTTCTTT
-,TRBJ2-1,TRBD2,TRBV6-6,CASSYSGLGLESEQFF,TGTGCCAGCAGTTACTCTGGACTAGGGTTAGAAAGTGAGCAGTTCTTC
-,TRBJ1-3,-,TRBV7-9,CASSPVGGRAGNTIYF,TGTGCCAGCAGCCCCGTGGGGGGGAGAGCTGGAAACACCATATATTTT
-,TRBJ1-1,-,TRBV5-1,CASSLGPQTNTEAFF,TGCGCCAGCAGCTTGGGTCCGCAGACTAACACTGAAGCTTTCTTT
-,TRBJ1-2,-,TRBV28,CASSSYRVGYTF,TGTGCCAGCAGTTCCTACAGGGTTGGCTACACCTTC
-,TRBJ1-3,-,TRBV2,CASSDQKQASLSGNTIYF,TGTGCCAGCAGTGATCAAAAACAGGCCTCTTTGTCTGGAAACACCATATATTTT
-,TRBJ1-5,TRBD1,TRBV6-4,CASSETGSNQPQHF,TGTGCCAGCAGCGAGACAGGGAGCAATCAGCCCCAGCATTTT
-,TRBJ1-1,-,TRBV27,CASSFQGPRDEAFF,TGTGCCAGCAGTTTCCAGGGGCCCAGAGATGAAGCTTTCTTT
-,TRBJ1-4,-,TRBV28,CASSFRQINEKLFF,TGTGCCAGCAGTTTCCGACAGATTAATGAAAAACTGTTTTTT
-,TRBJ2-1,-,TRBV5-1,CASSLPRGYEQFF,TGCGCCAGCAGCTTGCCCCGGGGTTATGAGCAGTTCTTC
-,TRBJ2-3,TRBD1,TRBV10-3,CAISVDRGTDTQYF,TGTGCCATCAGTGTAGACAGGGGAACAGATACGCAGTATTTT
once,TRBJ2-7,-,TRBV21-1,CAIIPEGLAIYEQYF,TGTGCCATCATTCCGGAGGGACTAGCGATATACGAGCAGTACTTC
-,TRBJ2-7,-,TRBV28,CASSLGMFGEDYF,TGTGCCAGCAGTTTAGGCATGTTCGGAGAGGATTACTTC
-,TRBJ2-7,TRBD2,TRBV7-9,CASSYPPASGSSYEQYF,TGTGCCAGCAGCTACCCTCCGGCTAGCGGGAGCTCCTACGAGCAGTACTTC
-,TRBJ2-7,-,TRBV5-1,CASSLAGTTDYEQYF,TGCGCCAGCAGCCTGGCCGGGACAACGGACTACGAGCAGTACTTC
once,TRBJ2-1,TRBD2,TRBV19,CASSLSGRVNEQFF,TGTGCCAGTAGCCTTAGCGGGAGAGTCAATGAGCAGTTCTTC
-,TRBJ1-1,TRBD1,TRBV30,CAWSVQGAEAFF,TGTGCCTGGAGTGTACAGGGGGCGGAGGCTTTCTTT
-,TRBJ1-1,TRBD1,TRBV4-1,CASSHPGQKSEAFF,TGCGCCAGCAGCCACCCGGGACAGAAATCTGAAGCTTTCTTT
-,TRBJ2-7,TRBD1,TRBV6-5,CASSQGGTGDYEQYF,TGTGCCAGCAGCCAAGGGGGGACAGGGGACTACGAGCAGTACTTC
-,TRBJ2-4,-,TRBV5-1,CASSPGGTDKNIQYF,TGCGCCAGCAGCCCTGGCGGGACAGACAAAAACATTCAGTACTTC
once,TRBJ1-5,-,TRBV5-1,CASSESPGTNQPQHF,TGCGCCAGCAGCGAATCACCCGGGACAAATCAGCCCCAGCATTTT
-,TRBJ1-2,-,TRBV19,CASIQGDYGYTF,TGTGCCAGCATACAGGGAGACTATGGCTACACCTTC
-,TRBJ1-2,-,TRBV7-6,CASSLGGNQGYTF,TGTGCCAGCAGCTTAGGCGGGAACCAGGGCTACACCTTC
-,TRBJ1-5,-,TRBV6-6,CASSSGNQPQHF,TGTGCCAGCAGCAGCGGAAATCAGCCCCAGCATTTT
-,TRBJ1-1,-,TRBV28,CASFGPWNTEAFF,TGTGCCAGCTTTGGGCCCTGGAACACTGAAGCTTTCTTT
-,TRBJ2-7,TRBD1,TRBV18,CASSPPGQESAEQYF,TGTGCCAGCTCACCTCCGGGACAGGAGTCGGCCGAGCAGTACTTC